These 13 T cell receptor beta chains came from one sample sequenced in a study of metastatic and nonmetastatic thyroid tumors. Every patient underwent thyroid surgery untreated. MiXCR re-clonotyped the PCR reads for TCRdb. The sample holds fewer than 100,000 clones, about 16% seen once. The sequenced sample was blood. The origin of the receptors is a female donor with papillary thyroid cancer or a benign thyroid nodule (not recorded which). Some clones in this sample may be carry-over from other donors' samples.

As to this clone: One junction end does not reproduce the germline sequence, and a read error may be involved. The rearrangement links TRBV7-2 to TRBJ2-2; D may correspond to TRBD1 or TRBD2 (5 bases each). The CDR3 runs to 15 residues. In germline, CDR1 is SGHTA, CDR2 FQGNSA. CDR3 protein: CVSSRQYRNTGDLFF. CDR3 bases: TGTGTCAGCAGCAGACAGTATAGGAACACCGGGGATCTGTTTTTT.

This clone was seen a handful of times. This chain's CDR3 is CASSHNSDTQYF. The CDR3 DNA is TGTGCCAGCAGCCATAACTCAGATACGCAGTATTTT. The rearrangement uses TRBV3-1 and TRBJ2-3; no firm D call. The CDR3 covers 12 residues. The germline V and J ends were trimmed by 3 bases and 4 bases, with 5 bases remaining between them. Germline CDR1 and CDR2: LGHDT and YNNKEL (reference sequence).

This clone was counted many times. The chain joins TRBV11-1 to TRBJ2-3, with a tentative D call TRBD2 (5 bases). CDR3 size: 17 residues. Germline CDR1 is SGHAT and CDR2 is FQDESV (reference sequence). Deletions cut 5 bases from V and 2 bases from J, with 20 bases between. CDR3: CASSPPWRLDFTDTQYF. CDR3 DNA: TGTGCCAGCAGCCCTCCGTGGAGACTGGACTTCACAGATACGCAGTATTTT. The whole variable domain, remainder taken from reference TRBV11-1 and TRBJ2-3, is EAEVAQSPRYKITEKSQAVAFWCDPISGHATLYWYRQILGQGPELLVQFQDESVVDDSQLPKDRFSAERLKGVDSTLKIQPAELGDSAMYLCASSPPWRLDFTDTQYFGPGTRLTVL.

This clone was recorded many times. This CDR3 is also generated by other DNA sequences in the sample. The chain joins TRBV5-6 to TRBJ2-2; possible D gene TRBD1, 6 bases. The germline V and J ends were trimmed by 3 bases and 4 bases, with 10 bases remaining between them. The CDR3 is 14 residues long. Per germline, CDR1 SGHDT and CDR2 YYEEEE. The CDR3 sequence: CASSSGQFTGELFF. CDR3 DNA: TGTGCCAGCAGCTCCGGACAGTTCACCGGGGAGCTGTTTTTT.

This clone came up a few times. The limits of the CDR3 on the DNA are not certain, so only TCRdb's listed CDR3 is given. The V gene is TRBV12-3 or TRBV12-4, the J gene TRBJ1-5; the table's D call, TRBD1, was not checked against the DNA. The CDR3 spans 16 residues, counting both ends. CDR3 sequence reads: CASSFWGTGSNQPHHF.

In regard to this clone: A read error may explain this, as a much larger clone is one base away. The CDR3 loop reads CATSATSGTDTQYF. CDR3 nucleotide sequence: TGTGCCACCAGTGCCACTAGCGGGACAGATACGCAGTATTTT. The J gene is TRBJ2-3, the V gene TRBV10-3, with 9 bases aligning to TRBD2. Germline loops: CDR1 ENHRY, CDR2 SYGVKD. This CDR3 spans 14 amino acids.

This clone was seen many times. The chain combines TRBV3-1 with TRBJ1-1; D unclear. The length of the CDR3 is 14 residues. Germline V gene data show CDR1 as LGHDT and CDR2 as YNNKEL (reference sequence). The ends were cut back, 4 bases at V and 4 bases at J, with 13 bases in the middle. The CDR3 bases are TGTGCCAGCAGCCTCGGACCGAATCCCACTGAAGCTTTCTTT. This gives the protein CASSLGPNPTEAFF.

Turning to this clone: Given a much more abundant clone one base away, this may be a read error. Other DNA variants within this sample encode the same CDR3. The chain carries TRBV18 and TRBJ2-5, with unresolved D. CDR1 and CDR2 from the germline V gene are KGHSH and LQKENI. V was pared by 4 bases and J by 2 bases, with 2 bases between. This CDR3 is built from 11 residues. The CDR3 DNA follows: TGTGCCAGCTCACTTCAAGAGACCCAGTACTTC. Protein sequence: CASSLQETQYF.

This clone has at least ten counts. J is TRBJ1-2 and V is TRBV7-9; TRBD1 matches at 7 bases. V gave up 5 bases and J gave up 8 bases; unmatched junction bases: 8. The CDR3 extends over 13 amino acids. Germline CDR1 SEHNR, CDR2 FQNEAQ (reference sequence). The CDR3 is CASSAKGARGYTF. DNA of the CDR3: TGTGCCAGCAGCGCCAAGGGGGCCCGAGGCTACACCTTC.

In this sample, this clone turned up many times. V gene TRBV20-1 combines with J gene TRBJ2-3; D gene unclear. V dropped 2 bases and J dropped 2 bases, with 8 bases sitting between them. There are 13 residues in the CDR3. Germline V CDR1 and CDR2: DFQATT, SNEGSKA (reference sequence). The DNA for the CDR3 is TGCAGTGCTAGACCCCGGTTCACAGATACGCAGTATTTT. Its translation is CSARPRFTDTQYF.

The table lists this clone with many counts. V is TRBV24-1 and J is TRBJ2-3; no reliable D call. Germline V lookup: CDR1 KGHDR, CDR2 SFDVKD. The ends were cut back, 7 bases at V and 6 bases at J, with 7 bases in the middle. The CDR3 sequence is 11 residues long. CDR3 sequence: CATRVGDTQYF. DNA for the CDR3: TGTGCCACCAGGGTGGGGGATACGCAGTATTTT.

The chain couples TRBV5-4 to TRBJ1-1; 8 bases agree with TRBD1. Germline trimming cut 4 bases from V and 0 bases from J; bases unmatched to any gene: 5. The CDR3 has 15 residues. Germline V gives CDR1 SGHNT, CDR2 YYREEE (reference sequence). In DNA, the CDR3 is TGTGCCAGCAGCCCAGGGGGCTCCGTGAACACTGAAGCTTTCTTT. Translated, it gives CASSPGGSVNTEAFF. The full variable domain, its missing parts supplied by reference TRBV5-4 and TRBJ1-1, is ETGVTQSPTHLIKTRGQQVTLRCSSQSGHNTVSWYQQALGQGPQFIFQYYREEENGRGNFPPRFSGLQFPNYSSELNVNALELDDSALYLCASSPGGSVNTEAFFGQGTRLTVV.

As concerns this clone: Given a much more abundant clone one base away, this may be a read error. This rearrangement joins TRBV9 to TRBJ1-1, with D tentatively TRBD1 (5 bases). Germline loops: CDR1 SGDLS, CDR2 YYNGEE. V was trimmed by 2 bases and J by 4 bases, leaving 6 bases between them. This CDR3 is 12 amino acids long. CDR3 DNA: TGTGCCAGCAGCGTGGGGGGCACTGAAGCTTTCTTT. This encodes CASSVGGTEAFF.